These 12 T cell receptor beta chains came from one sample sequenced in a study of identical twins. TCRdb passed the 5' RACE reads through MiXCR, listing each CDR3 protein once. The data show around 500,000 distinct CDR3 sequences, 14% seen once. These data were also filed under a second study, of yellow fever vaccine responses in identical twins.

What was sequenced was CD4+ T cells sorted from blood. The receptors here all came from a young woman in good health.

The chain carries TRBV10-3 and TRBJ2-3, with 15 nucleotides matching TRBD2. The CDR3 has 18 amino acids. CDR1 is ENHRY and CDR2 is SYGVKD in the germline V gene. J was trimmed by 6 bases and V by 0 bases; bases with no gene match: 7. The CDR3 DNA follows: TGTGCCATCAGTGAGTCGCGGACTAGCGGGAGGGAATGGGATACGCAGTATTTT. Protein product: CAISESRTSGREWDTQYF.

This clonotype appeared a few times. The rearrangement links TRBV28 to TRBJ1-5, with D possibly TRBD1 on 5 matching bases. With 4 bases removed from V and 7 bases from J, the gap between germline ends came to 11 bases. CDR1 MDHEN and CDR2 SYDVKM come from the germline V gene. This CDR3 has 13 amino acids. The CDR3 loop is CASSSGMVQPQHF. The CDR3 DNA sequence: TGTGCCAGCAGTTCAGGGATGGTACAGCCCCAGCATTTT.

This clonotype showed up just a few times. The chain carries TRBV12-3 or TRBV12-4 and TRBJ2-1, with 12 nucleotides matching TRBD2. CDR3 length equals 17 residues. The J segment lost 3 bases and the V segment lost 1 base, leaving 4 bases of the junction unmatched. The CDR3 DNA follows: TGTGCCAGCAGTTTAGGGTCTAGCGGGGGGGACTACAATGAGCAGTTCTTC. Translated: CASSLGSSGGDYNEQFF.

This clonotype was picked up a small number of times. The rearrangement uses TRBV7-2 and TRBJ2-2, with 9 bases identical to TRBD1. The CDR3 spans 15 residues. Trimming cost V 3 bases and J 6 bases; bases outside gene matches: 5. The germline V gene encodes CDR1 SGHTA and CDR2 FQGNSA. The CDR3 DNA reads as TGTGCCAGCAGCTTCCGGGACAGGGTCGCCGGGGAGCTGTTTTTT. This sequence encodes CASSFRDRVAGELFF. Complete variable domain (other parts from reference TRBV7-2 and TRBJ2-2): GAGVSQSPSNKVTEKGKDVELRCDPISGHTALYWYRQSLGQGLEFLIYFQGNSAPDKSGLPSDRFSAERTGGSVSTLTIQRTQQEDSAVYLCASSFRDRVAGELFFGEGSRLTVL.

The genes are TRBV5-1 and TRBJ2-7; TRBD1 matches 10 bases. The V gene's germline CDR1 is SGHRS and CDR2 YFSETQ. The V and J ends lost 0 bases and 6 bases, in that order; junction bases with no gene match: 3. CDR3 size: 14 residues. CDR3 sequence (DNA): TGCGCCAGCAGCTTGGCCGGGACAGGGGTCGAGCAGTACTTC. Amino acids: CASSLAGTGVEQYF.

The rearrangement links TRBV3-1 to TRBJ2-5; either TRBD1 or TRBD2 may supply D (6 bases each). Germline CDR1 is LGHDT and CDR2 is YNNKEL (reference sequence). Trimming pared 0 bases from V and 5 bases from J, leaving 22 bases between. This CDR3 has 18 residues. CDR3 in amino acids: CASSQDRDGGPVRETQYF. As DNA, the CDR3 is TGTGCCAGCAGCCAAGATCGGGATGGGGGGCCAGTGAGGGAGACCCAGTACTTC.

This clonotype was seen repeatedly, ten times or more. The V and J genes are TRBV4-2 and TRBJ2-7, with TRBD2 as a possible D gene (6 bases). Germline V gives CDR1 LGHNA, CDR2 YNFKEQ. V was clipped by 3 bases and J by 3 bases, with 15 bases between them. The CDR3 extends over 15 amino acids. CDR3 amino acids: CASSQTSGTGYEQYF. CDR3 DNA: TGTGCCAGCAGCCAGACGTCCGGGACTGGCTACGAGCAGTACTTC.

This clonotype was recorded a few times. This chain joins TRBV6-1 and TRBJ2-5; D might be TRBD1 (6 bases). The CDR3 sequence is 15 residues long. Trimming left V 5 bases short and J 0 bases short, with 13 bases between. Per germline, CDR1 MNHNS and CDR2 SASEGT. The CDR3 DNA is TGTGCCAGCAGTCAGCTCCAGGGGTACCAAGAGACCCAGTACTTC. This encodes CASSQLQGYQETQYF.

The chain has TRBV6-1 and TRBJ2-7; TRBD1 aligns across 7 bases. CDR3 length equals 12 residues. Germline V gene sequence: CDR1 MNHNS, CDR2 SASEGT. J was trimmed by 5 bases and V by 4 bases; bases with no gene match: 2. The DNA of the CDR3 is TGTGCCAGCAGTGCTGACAGGGACGAGCAGTACTTC. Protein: CASSADRDEQYF.

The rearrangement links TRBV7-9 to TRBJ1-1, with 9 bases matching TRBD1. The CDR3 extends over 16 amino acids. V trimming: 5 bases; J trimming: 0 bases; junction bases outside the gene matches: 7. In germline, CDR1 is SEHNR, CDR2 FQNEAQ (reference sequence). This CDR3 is CASSPGQGTLNTEAFF. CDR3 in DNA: TGTGCCAGCAGCCCCGGACAGGGGACTTTGAACACTGAAGCTTTCTTT.

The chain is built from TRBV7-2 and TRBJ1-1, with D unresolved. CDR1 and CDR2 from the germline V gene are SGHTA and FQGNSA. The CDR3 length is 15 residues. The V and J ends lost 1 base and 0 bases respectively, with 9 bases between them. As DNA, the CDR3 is TGTGCCAGCAGCTTAGGAGGGCTCATGAACACTGAAGCTTTCTTT. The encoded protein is CASSLGGLMNTEAFF.

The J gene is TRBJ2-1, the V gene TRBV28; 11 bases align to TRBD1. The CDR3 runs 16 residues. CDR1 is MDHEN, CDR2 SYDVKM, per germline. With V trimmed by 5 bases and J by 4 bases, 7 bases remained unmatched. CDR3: CASSPSGQGVYNEQFF. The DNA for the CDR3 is TGTGCCAGCAGTCCCTCGGGACAGGGGGTTTACAATGAGCAGTTCTTC.